This T cell receptor beta chain emerged from a study of graft-versus-host responses after intestinal transplantation. With respect to this clone: Its antigen is not identified.

Generated by immunoSEQ multiplex PCR, the TCRdb table keeps only in-frame clones and is missing some. The top ten hold around 1% of the sample, which has roughly 100,000 clones, under 95% seen once. CDR3 length: 15 amino acids. With 3 bases removed from V and 1 base from J, the gap between germline ends came to 12 bases. Germline loops: CDR1 MGHRA, CDR2 YSYEKL. Sequenced material: unstimulated CD8+ T cells sorted from spleen or lymph node cells, taken before intestinal transplant. The chain carries TRBV4-1 and TRBJ1-1; no definite D call. This receptor was identified in a human donor who received an intestinal transplant. CDR3 DNA sequence: TGCGCCAGCAGCCAGATGAAAGGAGAGAACACTGAAGCTTTCTTT. The encoded protein is CASSQMKGENTEAFF.